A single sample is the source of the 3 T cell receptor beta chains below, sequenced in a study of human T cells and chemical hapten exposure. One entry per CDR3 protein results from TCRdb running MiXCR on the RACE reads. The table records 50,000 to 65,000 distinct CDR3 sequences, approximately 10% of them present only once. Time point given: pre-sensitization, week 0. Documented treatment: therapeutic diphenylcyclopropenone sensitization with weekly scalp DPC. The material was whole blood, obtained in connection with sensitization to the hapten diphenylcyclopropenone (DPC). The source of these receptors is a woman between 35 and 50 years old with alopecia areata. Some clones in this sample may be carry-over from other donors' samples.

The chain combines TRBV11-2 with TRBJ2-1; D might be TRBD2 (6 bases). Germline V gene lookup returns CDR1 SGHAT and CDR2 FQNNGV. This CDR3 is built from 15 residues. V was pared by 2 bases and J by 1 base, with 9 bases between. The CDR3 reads CASSLIADSYNEQFF. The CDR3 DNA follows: TGTGCCAGCAGCTTAATAGCGGATTCCTACAATGAGCAGTTCTTC.

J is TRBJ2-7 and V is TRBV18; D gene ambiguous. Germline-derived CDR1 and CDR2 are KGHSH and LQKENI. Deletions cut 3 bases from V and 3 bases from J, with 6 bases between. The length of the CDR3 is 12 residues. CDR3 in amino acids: CASSPDHYEQYF. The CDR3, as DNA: TGTGCCAGCTCACCGGATCACTACGAGCAGTACTTC. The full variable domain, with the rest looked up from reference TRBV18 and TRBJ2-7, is NAGVMQNPRHLVRRRGQEARLRCSPMKGHSHVYWYRQLPEEGLKFMVYLQKENIIDESGMPKERFSAEFPKEGPSILRIQQVVRGDSAAYFCASSPDHYEQYFGPGTRLTVT.

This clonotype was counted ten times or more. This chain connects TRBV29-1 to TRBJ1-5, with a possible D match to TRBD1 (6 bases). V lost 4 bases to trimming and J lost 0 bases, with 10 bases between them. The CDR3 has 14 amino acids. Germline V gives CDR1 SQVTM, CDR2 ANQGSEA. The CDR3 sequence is CSVAGRGSNQPQHF. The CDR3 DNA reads TGCAGCGTTGCCGGCAGGGGTAGCAATCAGCCCCAGCATTTT. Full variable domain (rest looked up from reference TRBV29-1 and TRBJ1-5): SAVISQKPSRDICQRGTSLTIQCQVDSQVTMMFWYRQQPGQSLTLIATANQGSEATYESGFVIDKFPISRPNLTFSTLTVSNMSPEDSSIYLCSVAGRGSNQPQHFGDGTRLSIL.